Below, 16 T cell receptor beta chains from the same sample are listed, as sequenced in a study of cytomegalovirus exposure and HLA in healthy donors (dated 2017 in TCRdb). Libraries were made using the immunoSEQ multiplex PCR assay. For the multiplex PCR, a mixture combining 60 forward primers for TCR Vbeta segments and 13 reverse primers for TCR Jbeta segments was used. What TCRdb holds here is the immuneACCESS table cut down to in-frame rearrangements. Part of the clones is not present; checked against another copy, under half of the missing clones reflect an unresolved V gene, and the others are unexplained. The sample contains tens of thousands of clones, 63% of them found a single time. The top ten clonotypes cover roughly 6% of the sample. Specimen: PBMCs. These receptors were collected from a woman aged 25 to 39 in good health and CMV-seronegative.

The chain uses TRBV2 and TRBJ2-3, with unresolved D. V lost 7 bases and J lost 0, with 11 bases in between. This CDR3 has 14 amino acids. Germline CDR1 SNHLY, CDR2 FYNNEI. The CDR3 loop is CASNQKTSTDTQYF. The CDR3 DNA reads as TGTGCCAGCAATCAAAAAACTAGCACAGATACGCAGTATTTT. Full variable domain (missing parts from reference TRBV2 and TRBJ2-3): EPEVTQTPSHQVTQMGQEVILRCVPISNHLYFYWYRQILGQKVEFLVSFYNNEISEKSEIFDDQFSVERPDGSNFTLKIRSTKLEDSAMYFCASNQKTSTDTQYFGPGTRLTVL.

This clone was counted once. This chain uses TRBV4-1 with TRBJ1-3, with no clear D. Germline CDR1 reads MGHRA; CDR2 reads YSYEKL. V lost 6 bases, J lost 2 bases, and 14 bases lay in between. This CDR3 spans 15 amino acids. The CDR3 DNA follows: TGCGCCAGCAGTCCGGCTGGGCAGACTGGAAACACCATATATTTT. This encodes CASSPAGQTGNTIYF.

J is TRBJ2-2 and V is TRBV5-1; D not resolved. CDR3 size: 13 residues. Germline CDR1 reads SGHRS; CDR2 reads YFSETQ. Trimming pared 7 bases from V and 0 bases from J, leaving 7 bases between. The chain's CDR3 is CASVETNTGELFF. The CDR3 DNA is TGCGCCAGCGTAGAAACGAACACCGGGGAGCTGTTTTTT.

The rearrangement uses TRBV7-8 and TRBJ2-5, with 7 bases aligning to TRBD1. The J call may be mistaken, given a closer DNA end match to TRBJ2-7. Germline CDR1 is SGHVS and CDR2 is FQNEAQ. The CDR3 covers 13 residues. CDR3 sequence (DNA): TGTGCCAGCAGTATGACAGGGTTCTACGAGCAGTACTTC. This gives the protein CASSMTGFYEQYF.

CDR3 sequence reads: CSVDKSTGPNYGYTF. CDR3 DNA sequence: TGCAGCGTTGACAAGTCGACAGGGCCTAACTATGGCTACACCTTC. The V call is TRBV29-1, the J call TRBJ1-2; TRBD1 matches 7 bases. The CDR3 length is 15 residues. V lost 3 bases, J lost 0 bases, and 7 bases stayed unmatched. CDR1 and CDR2 from the germline V gene are SQVTM and ANQGSEA. The complete variable domain, with remaining parts taken from reference TRBV29-1 and TRBJ1-2, reads SAVISQKPSRDICQRGTSLTIQCQVDSQVTMMFWYRQQPGQSLTLIATANQGSEATYESGFVIDKFPISRPNLTFSTLTVSNMSPEDSSIYLCSVDKSTGPNYGYTFGSGTRLTVV.

This clone was seen a single time. The genes are TRBV6-9 and TRBJ2-3, with TRBD2 matching over 8 bases. This CDR3 has 19 amino acids. CDR1 and CDR2 from the germline V gene are MNHGY and SVAAGI. The junction had 19 bases not matched to a gene; V was cut back by 6 bases and J by 2 bases. CDR3 loop: CASRPTPFGGGFDTDTQYF. The CDR3 DNA is TGTGCCAGCAGACCTACTCCCTTTGGCGGGGGGTTTGACACAGATACGCAGTATTTT.

The rearrangement uses TRBV10-3 and TRBJ2-7; TRBD2 might be the D (5 bases). Trimming stripped 3 bases from V and 5 bases from J, with 8 bases between. Per the germline V gene, CDR1 is ENHRY and CDR2 is SYGVKD. This CDR3 is 12 amino acids long. The DNA of the CDR3 is TGTGCCATCAGTGAAGAGGAGGACGAGCAGTACTTC. It codes for CAISEEEDEQYF.

This clone was counted only a few times. This rearrangement joins TRBV28 to TRBJ1-5; TRBD1 aligns across 8 bases. The V gene's germline CDR1 is MDHEN and CDR2 SYDVKM. This CDR3 is 17 amino acids long. With V trimmed by 2 bases and J by 6 bases, 12 bases remained unmatched. Written as DNA, the CDR3 is TGTGCCAGCAGTTTAAAAGGGTCAGGGGGCCTTGTTCAGCCCCAGCATTTT. Its translation is CASSLKGSGGLVQPQHF.

The V and J genes are TRBV11-3 and TRBJ1-2; D is uncertain. The CDR3 length is 13 residues. Germline CDR1 is SGHNT and CDR2 is YENEEA. V gave up 4 bases and J gave up 8 bases, with 14 bases separating them. The CDR3 loop is CASSSTGMGGYTF. The CDR3 DNA follows: TGTGCCAGCAGCTCGACCGGGATGGGGGGCTACACCTTC.

A single count supports this clone. The rearrangement links TRBV10-3 to TRBJ2-7; 10 bases match TRBD1. This CDR3 has 17 residues. The germline CDR1 and CDR2 sequences are ENHRY and SYGVKD. The V and J ends lost 0 bases and 2 bases, in that order; junction bases with no gene match: 7. The CDR3 loop is CAISESRQGASPYEQYF. The CDR3 nucleotides are TGTGCCATCAGTGAGTCCCGACAGGGGGCCTCTCCCTACGAGCAGTACTTC.

V and J are TRBV2 and TRBJ1-1, with D hard to call. The CDR3 spans 13 residues. V lost 4 bases, J lost 5 bases, and 11 bases lay in between. Germline V CDR1 and CDR2: SNHLY, FYNNEI. The CDR3 here is CASSAEQLTEAFF. As DNA, the CDR3 is TGTGCCAGCAGTGCGGAACAACTAACTGAAGCTTTCTTT.

The chain recombines TRBV13 with TRBJ2-3; 8 bases match TRBD1. The trim removed 5 bases at V and 1 base at J, leaving 11 bases unmatched. The CDR3 covers 17 residues. Germline assignment: CDR1 PRHDT and CDR2 FYEKMQ (reference sequence). This CDR3 reads CASSKGGDRGGTDTQYF. The CDR3 nucleotides are TGTGCCAGCAGCAAAGGGGGCGACAGGGGAGGCACAGATACGCAGTATTTT.

V usage is TRBV6-5 and J usage is TRBJ2-5; TRBD2 aligns across 9 bases. Germline lookup yields CDR1 MNHEY and CDR2 SVGAGI. CDR3 length: 15 amino acids. Trimming cost V 2 bases and J 4 bases; bases outside gene matches: 5. This CDR3 is CASSYTYSGGETQYF. As DNA, the CDR3 is TGTGCCAGCAGTTACACTTATAGCGGGGGAGAGACCCAGTACTTC.

The chain has TRBV10-2 and TRBJ2-1, with D tentatively TRBD1 (5 bases). The CDR3 is made up of 11 amino acids. CDR1 and CDR2 from the germline V gene are WSHSY and SAAADI. V lost 6 bases, J lost 6 bases, and 6 bases lay in between. The CDR3 DNA is TGCGCCAGCAGAGGGGTCAATGAGCAGTTCTTC. Amino acids: CASRGVNEQFF.

The chain couples TRBV19 to TRBJ2-5; TRBD2 might be the D (5 bases). Germline V gene sequence: CDR1 LNHDA, CDR2 SQIVND (reference sequence). CDR3 length: 12 amino acids. V was cut by 8 bases and J by 11 bases, with 18 bases left in between. The DNA of the CDR3 is TGTGCCAGTGGCAGACCCGGGTGGGAGCAGTACTTC. Protein product: CASGRPGWEQYF.

The gene calls are TRBV6-5 and TRBJ2-3; TRBD2 matches 11 bases. CDR3 length: 16 residues. Germline CDR1 is MNHEY and CDR2 is SVGAGI. V lost 3 bases to trimming and J lost 3 bases; unmatched junction nucleotides: 5. The CDR3 loop is CASSYSGGAFTDTQYF. CDR3 coding DNA: TGTGCCAGCAGTTATAGCGGGGGGGCATTTACAGATACGCAGTATTTT.